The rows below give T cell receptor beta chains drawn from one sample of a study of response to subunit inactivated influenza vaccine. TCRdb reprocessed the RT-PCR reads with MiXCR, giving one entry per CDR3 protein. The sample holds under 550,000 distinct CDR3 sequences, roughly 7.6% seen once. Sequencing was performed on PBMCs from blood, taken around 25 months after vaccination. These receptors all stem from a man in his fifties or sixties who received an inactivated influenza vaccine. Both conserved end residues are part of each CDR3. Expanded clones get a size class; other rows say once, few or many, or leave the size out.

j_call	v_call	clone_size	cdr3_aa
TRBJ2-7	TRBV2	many	CASSEEDWEFYEQYF
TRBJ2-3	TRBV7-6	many	CASSIPYGPSTDTQYF
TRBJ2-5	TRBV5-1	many	CASSLSSRPQETQYF
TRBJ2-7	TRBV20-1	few	CSASIIRDRGEQYF
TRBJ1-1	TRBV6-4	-	CASSDENRPSTEAFF
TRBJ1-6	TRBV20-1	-	CSAPPSYNSPLHF
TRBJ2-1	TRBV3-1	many	CASSQGAEQFF
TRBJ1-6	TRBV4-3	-	CASSLDTSPYNSPLHF
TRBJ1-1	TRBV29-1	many	CSVRTGGGGTEAFF
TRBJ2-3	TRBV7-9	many	CASSLLLGPDTQYF
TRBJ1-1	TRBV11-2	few	CASSLGSGRGGTNTEAFF
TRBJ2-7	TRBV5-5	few	CASSWTGTQSSYEQYF
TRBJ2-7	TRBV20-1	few	CSASPGSYEQYF
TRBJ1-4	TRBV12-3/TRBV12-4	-	CASTPGPEEEKLFF
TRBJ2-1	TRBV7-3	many	CASSLKREGTEQFF
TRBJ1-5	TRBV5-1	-	CASSLGHDQPQHF